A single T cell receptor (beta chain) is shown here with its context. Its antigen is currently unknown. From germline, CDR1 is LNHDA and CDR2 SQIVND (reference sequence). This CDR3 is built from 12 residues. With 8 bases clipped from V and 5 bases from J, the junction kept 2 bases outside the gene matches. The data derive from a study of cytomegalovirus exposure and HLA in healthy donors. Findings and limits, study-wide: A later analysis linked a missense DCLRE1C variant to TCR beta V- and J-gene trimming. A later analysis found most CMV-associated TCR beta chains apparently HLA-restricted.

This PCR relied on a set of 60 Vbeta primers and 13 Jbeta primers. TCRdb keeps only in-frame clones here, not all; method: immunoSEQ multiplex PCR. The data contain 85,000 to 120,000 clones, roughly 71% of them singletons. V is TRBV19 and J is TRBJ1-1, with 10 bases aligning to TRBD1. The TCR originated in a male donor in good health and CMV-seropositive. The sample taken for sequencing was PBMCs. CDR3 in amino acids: CASGQGETEAFF. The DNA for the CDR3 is TGTGCCAGTGGACAGGGGGAAACTGAAGCTTTCTTT. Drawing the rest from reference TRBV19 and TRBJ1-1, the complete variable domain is DGGITQSPKYLFRKEGQNVTLSCEQNLNHDAMYWYRQDPGQGLRLIYYSQIVNDFQKGDIAEGYSVSREKKESFPLTVTSAQKNPTAFYLCASGQGETEAFFGQGTRLTVV.